Listed here are 25 T cell receptor beta chains from one sample, sequenced in a study of blood T cell repertoires in COVID-19 (dated by TCRdb to 2018 to 2021). Receptors were amplified or captured by the immunoSEQ multiplex PCR assay. The table comes from immuneACCESS by way of TCRdb, which keeps in-frame sequences with V and J called. Part of the clones is missing from these tables; in studies checked, under half for an unresolved V gene and the rest for unknown reasons. This sample gives 140,000 to 150,000 clones in total; 85% of them show up just once. Together, the top ten hold about 3% of the sample. The sequenced material came from peripheral blood. These receptors were obtained from a woman between 40 and 55 years old with active or convalescent COVID-19.

The rearrangement joins TRBV28 to TRBJ2-3, with 10 bases matching TRBD2. CDR1 and CDR2 from the germline V gene are MDHEN and SYDVKM. V trimming: 4 bases; J trimming: 2 bases; junction bases outside the gene matches: 6. The CDR3 sequence is 16 residues long. The CDR3: CASSSRLAGSTDTQYF. Written as DNA, the CDR3 is TGTGCCAGCAGTTCAAGACTAGCGGGTTCCACAGATACGCAGTATTTT.

The CDR3: CASKQGPQNQPQHF. CDR3 coding DNA: TGTGCCAGTAAACAGGGGCCGCAGAATCAGCCCCAGCATTTT. This sequence joins TRBV19 and TRBJ1-5; 7 bases are shared with TRBD1. With 7 bases clipped from V and 4 bases from J, the junction kept 7 bases outside the gene matches. CDR1 is LNHDA, CDR2 SQIVND, per germline (reference sequence). The CDR3 runs 14 residues. Based on the CDR3 plus reference TRBV19 and TRBJ1-5, the full variable domain is DGGITQSPKYLFRKEGQNVTLSCEQNLNHDAMYWYRQDPGQGLRLIYYSQIVNDFQKGDIAEGYSVSREKKESFPLTVTSAQKNPTAFYLCASKQGPQNQPQHFGDGTRLSIL.

This chain uses TRBV3-1 (or the pseudogene TRBV3-2) with TRBJ2-7, with TRBD2 matching 12 bases. The V gene's germline CDR1 is LGHDT and CDR2 YNNKEL (reference sequence). This CDR3 has 15 amino acids. The V segment lost 3 bases and the J segment 0 bases; nucleotides outside the gene matches: 0. The CDR3 region is CASSQTSGGSYEQYF. As DNA, the CDR3 is TGTGCCAGCAGCCAGACTAGCGGGGGCTCCTACGAGCAGTACTTC.

The CDR3 DNA follows: TGTGCCAGCAGCGGCAACGTACGGGAAACCAGGGCTTTCTTT. Translating it yields CASSGNVRETRAFF. The chain links TRBV9 to TRBJ1-1; D unresolved. CDR3 length: 14 amino acids. CDR1 is SGDLS and CDR2 is YYNGEE in the germline V gene. The V end lost 3 bases, the J end lost 11 bases, and 20 bases lay between the germline ends.

This chain links TRBV7-9 with TRBJ1-2; 10 nucleotides match TRBD1. Per germline, CDR1 SEHNR and CDR2 FQNEAQ (reference sequence). Trimming at V came to 1 base and at J to 4 bases, leaving 6 bases not matched to a gene. The CDR3 covers 16 residues. As DNA, the CDR3 is TGTGCCAGCAGCTTAGGTCTCGACAGGGGGCCCTATGGCTACACCTTC. Residues: CASSLGLDRGPYGYTF.

The V gene is TRBV27, the J gene TRBJ2-3; possibly TRBD2 for D (6 bases). The V end lost 2 bases, the J end lost 6 bases, and 12 bases lay between the germline ends. Per germline, CDR1 MNHEY and CDR2 SMNVEV (reference sequence). The CDR3 has 14 amino acids. CDR3 DNA: TGTGCCAGCAGTTTAAAGGAGGGGCTTGATACGCAGTATTTT. Its translation is CASSLKEGLDTQYF.

The J gene is TRBJ2-3, the V gene TRBV5-1; 10 bases line up with TRBD2. V trimming: 1 base; J trimming: 5 bases; junction bases outside the gene matches: 13. This CDR3 has 18 amino acids. Per the germline V gene, CDR1 is SGHRS and CDR2 is YFSETQ. Here the CDR3 DNA reads TGCGCCAGCAGCTTGTCGCGGGCTAGCGGGAGAAAGGGAGATACGCAGTATTTT. It yields the protein CASSLSRASGRKGDTQYF.

This clone was counted between two and nine times. The V and J genes are TRBV23-1 and TRBJ1-3; D may be TRBD1 (6 bases). TRBV23-1 is known as an ORF, though its function is uncertain. The CDR3 has 17 residues. V lost 0 bases and J lost 1, with 13 bases in between. CDR3 DNA sequence: TGCGCCAGCAGTCAATCGCCCAGGGGATCATCTGGAAACACCATATATTTT. This codes for CASSQSPRGSSGNTIYF.

This clone came up a few times. This chain uses TRBV6-1 with TRBJ2-7; 8 bases line up with TRBD1. Germline V CDR1 and CDR2: MNHNS, SASEGT. The J segment lost 0 bases and the V segment lost 1 base, leaving 5 bases of the junction unmatched. The CDR3 sequence is 16 residues long. CDR3 sequence (DNA): TGTGCCAGCAGTGAAGTGCCCGACAGGGGCTCCTACGAGCAGTACTTC. It specifies CASSEVPDRGSYEQYF.

V gene TRBV28 combines with J gene TRBJ2-7, with D perhaps matching TRBD1 (7 bases). CDR1 and CDR2 (germline): MDHEN, SYDVKM. The V and J ends lost 3 bases and 4 bases respectively, with 16 bases between them. The CDR3 spans 15 residues. CDR3 residues: CASSFHGRGEYEQYF. The CDR3 coding sequence is TGTGCCAGCAGTTTTCACGGCAGGGGGGAATACGAGCAGTACTTC.

The CDR3 here is CASTSTGELFF. CDR3 DNA: TGTGCCAGTACTTCCACCGGGGAGCTGTTTTTT. This chain joins TRBV19 and TRBJ2-2; D is uncertain. V was pared by 7 bases and J by 4 bases, with 4 bases between. Germline CDR1 LNHDA, CDR2 SQIVND (reference sequence). This CDR3 has 11 residues.

The chain carries TRBV19 and TRBJ1-1; no clear D. The CDR3 consists of 15 residues. Germline loops: CDR1 LNHDA, CDR2 SQIVND (reference sequence). The V end lost 1 base, the J end lost 0 bases, and 9 bases lay between the germline ends. CDR3 region: CASSIVDTLNTEAFF. The DNA of the CDR3 is TGTGCCAGTAGTATAGTAGACACGTTGAACACTGAAGCTTTCTTT.

The chain carries TRBV28 and TRBJ1-6, with D uncertain. Trimming left V 5 bases short and J 10 bases short, with 15 bases between. Looked up from germline, CDR1 is MDHEN and CDR2 is SYDVKM. The CDR3 totals 14 residues. DNA of the CDR3: TGTGCCAGCAGTCCGATGACAAGTTACTCACCCCTCCACTTT. Translated, it gives CASSPMTSYSPLHF.

This sequence joins TRBV18 and TRBJ1-3, with 9 nucleotides matching TRBD1. The CDR3 totals 19 residues. V lost 1 base and J lost 0; bases outside the gene matches: 10. CDR1 KGHSH and CDR2 LQKENI come from the germline V gene. The CDR3 loop reads CASSPLGRQGVSSGNTIYF. DNA of the CDR3: TGTGCCAGCTCACCACTGGGGAGACAGGGGGTTTCCTCTGGAAACACCATATATTTT.

This clone is a singleton in its sample. The CDR3 sequence is CASSMGRGWSGTEAFF. Written as DNA, the CDR3 is TGTGCCAGTAGTATGGGCCGGGGATGGTCAGGAACTGAAGCTTTCTTT. V is TRBV19 and J is TRBJ1-1; D remains ambiguous. Germline loops: CDR1 LNHDA, CDR2 SQIVND (reference sequence). V was trimmed by 3 bases and J by 5 bases, leaving 19 bases between them. This CDR3 has 16 residues. Together with reference TRBV19 and TRBJ1-1, the CDR3 gives the full variable domain: DGGITQSPKYLFRKEGQNVTLSCEQNLNHDAMYWYRQDPGQGLRLIYYSQIVNDFQKGDIAEGYSVSREKKESFPLTVTSAQKNPTAFYLCASSMGRGWSGTEAFFGQGTRLTVV.

The V and J genes are TRBV5-5 and TRBJ2-5; D gene uncertain. V dropped 3 bases and J dropped 5 bases, with 11 bases sitting between them. The CDR3 runs 13 residues. Germline V gives CDR1 SGHKS, CDR2 YYEKEE (reference sequence). The DNA of the CDR3 is TGTGCCAGCAGCTCGCACATTCCGGAGACCCAGTACTTC. It specifies CASSSHIPETQYF. The full variable domain, with the rest looked up from reference TRBV5-5 and TRBJ2-5, is DAGVTQSPTHLIKTRGQQVTLRCSPISGHKSVSWYQQVLGQGPQFIFQYYEKEERGRGNFPDRFSARQFPNYSSELNVNALLLGDSALYLCASSSHIPETQYFGPGTRLLVL.

This clone was seen more than once but under ten times. J is TRBJ2-7 and V is TRBV7-6, with 12 bases that match TRBD2. The CDR3 sequence is 20 residues long. From germline, CDR1 is SGHVS and CDR2 FNYEAQ. V gave up 2 bases and J gave up 0 bases; unmatched junction bases: 14. CDR3 loop: CASSLHPGTSGSKSSYEQYF. CDR3 DNA: TGTGCCAGCAGCTTACACCCCGGGACTAGCGGGTCTAAAAGCTCCTACGAGCAGTACTTC. Filled out from reference TRBV7-6 and TRBJ2-7, the complete variable domain reads GAGVSQSPRYKVTKRGQDVALRCDPISGHVSLYWYRQALGQGPEFLTYFNYEAQQDKSGLPNDRFSAERPEGSISTLTIQRTEQRDSAMYRCASSLHPGTSGSKSSYEQYFGPGTRLTVT.

The chain recombines TRBV4-1 with TRBJ1-2; the match to TRBD1 covers 9 bases. The CDR3 is 19 amino acids. Germline V gene lookup returns CDR1 MGHRA and CDR2 YSYEKL. V shed 1 base, J shed 0 bases, and the junction held 12 bases outside the gene matches. CDR3 in amino acids: CASSQVPGQGGDTNYGYTF. CDR3 in DNA: TGCGCCAGCAGCCAAGTCCCGGGACAGGGAGGGGATACTAACTATGGCTACACCTTC.

The genes are TRBV29-1 and TRBJ2-1; D ambiguous. The germline CDR1 and CDR2 sequences are SQVTM and ANQGSEA. The germline V and J ends were trimmed by 5 bases and 1 base, with 9 bases remaining between them. The CDR3 covers 13 residues. CDR3 in amino acids: CSVLQNSYNEQFF. The CDR3 region has the DNA TGCAGCGTTTTGCAGAATTCCTACAATGAGCAGTTCTTC.

CDR3 amino acids: CATSDWANQPQHF. The CDR3 bases are TGTGCCACCAGTGATTGGGCCAATCAGCCCCAGCATTTT. The V gene is TRBV24-1, the J gene TRBJ1-5, with unresolved D. Germline assignment: CDR1 KGHDR and CDR2 SFDVKD. The CDR3 has 13 amino acids. V dropped 2 bases and J dropped 3 bases, with 4 bases sitting between them.

The chain links TRBV5-1 to TRBJ2-2; the D gene is possibly TRBD1 (6 bases). The CDR3 loop spans 17 amino acids. V was pared by 0 bases and J by 6 bases, with 18 bases between. Germline assignment: CDR1 SGHRS and CDR2 YFSETQ. CDR3 sequence (DNA): TGCGCCAGCAGCTTGGAGACGCCAACACAGGGTTCCGGGGAGCTGTTTTTT. Its translation: CASSLETPTQGSGELFF.

This chain joins TRBV10-3 and TRBJ1-5; 7 nucleotides agree with TRBD1. The CDR3 runs to 14 residues. J gave up 6 bases and V 6 bases, and 8 bases lay outside the gene matches. Germline V CDR1 and CDR2: ENHRY, SYGVKD. The CDR3 bases are TGTGCCATCAGCCCGGGACAGTTGGGTCAGCCCCAGCATTTT. The encoded protein is CAISPGQLGQPQHF.

The chain couples TRBV15 to TRBJ2-3; D is perhaps TRBD2 (6 bases). V lost 4 bases and J 4 bases, leaving 15 bases between the germline ends. CDR1 LNHNV and CDR2 YYDKDF come from the germline V gene (reference sequence). There are 15 residues in the CDR3. CDR3 sequence (DNA): TGTGCCACCAGCACCAGAGGCGGGGACTCAGATACGCAGTATTTT. Translation: CATSTRGGDSDTQYF.

The chain combines TRBV7-2 with TRBJ1-1; 7 nucleotides line up with TRBD1. CDR1 SGHTA and CDR2 FQGNSA come from the germline V gene. The J segment lost 6 bases and the V segment lost 4 bases, leaving 5 bases of the junction unmatched. The CDR3 is made up of 13 amino acids. CDR3 residues: CASSYTGVAEAFF. The CDR3 bases are TGTGCCAGCAGCTACACAGGGGTGGCTGAAGCTTTCTTT.

This sequence joins TRBV19 and TRBJ1-4; 7 bases are shared with TRBD1. The CDR3 extends over 14 amino acids. V shed 6 bases and J 3 bases; nucleotides not matched to a gene: 4. Germline V gene lookup returns CDR1 LNHDA and CDR2 SQIVND (reference sequence). The CDR3 DNA reads as TGTGCCAGTAGGGGGACAGCCTCTAATGAAAAACTGTTTTTT. Amino acids: CASRGTASNEKLFF.